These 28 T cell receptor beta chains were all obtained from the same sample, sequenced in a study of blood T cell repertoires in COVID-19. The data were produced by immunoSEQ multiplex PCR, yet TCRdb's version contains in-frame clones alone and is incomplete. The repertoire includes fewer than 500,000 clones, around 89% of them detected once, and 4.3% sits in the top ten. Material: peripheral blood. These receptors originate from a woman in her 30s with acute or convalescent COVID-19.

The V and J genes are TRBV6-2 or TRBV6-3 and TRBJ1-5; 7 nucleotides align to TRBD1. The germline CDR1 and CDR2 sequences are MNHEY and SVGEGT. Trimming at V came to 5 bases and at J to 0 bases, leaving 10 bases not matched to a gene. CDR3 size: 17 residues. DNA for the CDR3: TGTGCCAGCAGTCCCACGGGACAGTTGATTAGCAATCAGCCCCAGCATTTT. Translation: CASSPTGQLISNQPQHF.

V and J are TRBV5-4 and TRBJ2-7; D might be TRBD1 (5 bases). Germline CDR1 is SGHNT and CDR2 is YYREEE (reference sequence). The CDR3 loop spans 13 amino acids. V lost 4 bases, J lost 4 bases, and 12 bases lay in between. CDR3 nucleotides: TGTGCCAGCAGCCCGAATGACAGTTACGAGCAGTACTTC. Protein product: CASSPNDSYEQYF.

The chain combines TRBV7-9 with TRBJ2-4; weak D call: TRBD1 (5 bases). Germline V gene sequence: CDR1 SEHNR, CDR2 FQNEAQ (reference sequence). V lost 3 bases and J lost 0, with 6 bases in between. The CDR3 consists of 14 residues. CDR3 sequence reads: CASSLGPAKNIQYF. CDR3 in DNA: TGTGCCAGCAGCTTGGGGCCAGCCAAAAACATTCAGTACTTC.

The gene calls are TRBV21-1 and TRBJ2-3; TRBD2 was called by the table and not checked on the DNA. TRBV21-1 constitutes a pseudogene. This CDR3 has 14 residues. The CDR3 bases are TGTGCCAGCAGCGGCCGCCTAGCTCCAGATACGCAGTATTTT. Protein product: CASSGRLAPDTQYF.

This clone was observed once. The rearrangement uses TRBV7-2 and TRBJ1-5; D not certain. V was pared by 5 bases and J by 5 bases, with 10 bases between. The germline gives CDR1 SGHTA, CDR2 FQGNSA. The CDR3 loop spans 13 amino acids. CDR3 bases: TGTGCCAGCAGCCTCGGTAATCATCAGCCCCAGCATTTT. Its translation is CASSLGNHQPQHF. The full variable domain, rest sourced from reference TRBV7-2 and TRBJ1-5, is GAGVSQSPSNKVTEKGKDVELRCDPISGHTALYWYRQSLGQGLEFLIYFQGNSAPDKSGLPSDRFSAERTGGSVSTLTIQRTQQEDSAVYLCASSLGNHQPQHFGDGTRLSIL.

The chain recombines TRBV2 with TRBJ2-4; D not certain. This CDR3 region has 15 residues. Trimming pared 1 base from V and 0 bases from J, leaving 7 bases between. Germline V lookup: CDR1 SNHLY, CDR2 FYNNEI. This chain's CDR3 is CASSEDSLAKNIQYF. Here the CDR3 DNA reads TGTGCCAGCAGTGAAGACTCGTTAGCCAAAAACATTCAGTACTTC.

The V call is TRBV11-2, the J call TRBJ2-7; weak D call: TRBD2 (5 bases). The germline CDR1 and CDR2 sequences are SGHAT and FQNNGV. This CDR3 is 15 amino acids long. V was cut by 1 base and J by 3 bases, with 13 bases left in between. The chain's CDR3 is CASSLGAGPGYEQYF. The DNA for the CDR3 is TGTGCCAGCAGCTTAGGGGCGGGCCCAGGCTACGAGCAGTACTTC.

This CDR3 reads CASTNTDTQYF. For the CDR3, the DNA is TGCGCCAGTACAAACACAGATACGCAGTATTTT. This sequence joins TRBV5-1 and TRBJ2-3; the D is unclear. Germline V gene lookup returns CDR1 SGHRS and CDR2 YFSETQ. This CDR3 comprises 11 residues. V dropped 8 bases and J dropped 2 bases, with 6 bases sitting between them.

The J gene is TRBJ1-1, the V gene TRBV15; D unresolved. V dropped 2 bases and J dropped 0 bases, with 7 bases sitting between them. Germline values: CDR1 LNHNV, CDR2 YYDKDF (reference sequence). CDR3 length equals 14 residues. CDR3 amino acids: CATSRPSMNTEAFF. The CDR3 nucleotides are TGTGCCACCAGCAGACCCTCTATGAACACTGAAGCTTTCTTT. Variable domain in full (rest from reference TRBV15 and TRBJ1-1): DAMVIQNPRYQVTQFGKPVTLSCSQTLNHNVMYWYQQKSSQAPKLLFHYYDKDFNNEADTPDNFQSRRPNTSFCFLDIRSPGLGDTAMYLCATSRPSMNTEAFFGQGTRLTVV.

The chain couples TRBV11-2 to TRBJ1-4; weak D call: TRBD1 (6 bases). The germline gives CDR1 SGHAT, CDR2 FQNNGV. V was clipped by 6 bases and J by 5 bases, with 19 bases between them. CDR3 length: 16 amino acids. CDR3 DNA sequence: TGTGCCAGCAGTCCCGACAGGTCCAATACGAATGAAAAACTGTTTTTT. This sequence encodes CASSPDRSNTNEKLFF. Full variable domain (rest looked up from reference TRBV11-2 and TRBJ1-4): EAGVAQSPRYKIIEKRQSVAFWCNPISGHATLYWYQQILGQGPKLLIQFQNNGVVDDSQLPKDRFSAERLKGVDSTLKIQPAKLEDSAVYLCASSPDRSNTNEKLFFGSGTQLSVL.

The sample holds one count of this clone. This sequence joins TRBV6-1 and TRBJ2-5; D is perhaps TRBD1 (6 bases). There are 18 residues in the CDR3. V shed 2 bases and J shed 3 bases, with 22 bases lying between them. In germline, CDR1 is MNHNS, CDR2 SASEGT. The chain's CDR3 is CASSEFPAWGRGEETQYF. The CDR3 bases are TGTGCCAGCAGTGAATTTCCGGCCTGGGGCAGGGGAGAAGAGACCCAGTACTTC.

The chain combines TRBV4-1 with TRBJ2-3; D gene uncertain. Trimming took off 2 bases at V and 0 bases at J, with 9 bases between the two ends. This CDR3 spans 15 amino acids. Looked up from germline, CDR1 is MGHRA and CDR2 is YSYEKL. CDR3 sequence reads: CASSQNPDSTDTQYF. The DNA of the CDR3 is TGCGCCAGCAGCCAAAACCCAGATAGCACAGATACGCAGTATTTT.

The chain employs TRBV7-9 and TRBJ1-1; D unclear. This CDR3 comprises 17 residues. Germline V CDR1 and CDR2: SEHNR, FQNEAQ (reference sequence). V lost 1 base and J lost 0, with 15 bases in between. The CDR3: CASSLGGLSNVNTEAFF. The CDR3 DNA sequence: TGTGCCAGCAGCTTAGGAGGCTTAAGTAACGTGAACACTGAAGCTTTCTTT.

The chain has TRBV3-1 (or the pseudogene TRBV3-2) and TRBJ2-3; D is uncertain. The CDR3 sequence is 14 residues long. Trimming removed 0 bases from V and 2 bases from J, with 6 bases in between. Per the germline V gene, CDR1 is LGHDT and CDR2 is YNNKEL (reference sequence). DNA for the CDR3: TGTGCCAGCAGCCAAGAGCTCTACACAGATACGCAGTATTTT. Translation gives CASSQELYTDTQYF.

In nucleotides, the CDR3 is TGTGCCAGCAACCCAACGACAGGGTTGAACACTGAAGCTTTCTTT. Its translation: CASNPTTGLNTEAFF. V gene TRBV11-2 combines with J gene TRBJ1-1, with 7 bases identical to TRBD1. CDR1 and CDR2 (germline): SGHAT, FQNNGV. The CDR3 is 15 residues long. With 7 bases clipped from V and 0 bases from J, the junction kept 8 bases outside the gene matches.

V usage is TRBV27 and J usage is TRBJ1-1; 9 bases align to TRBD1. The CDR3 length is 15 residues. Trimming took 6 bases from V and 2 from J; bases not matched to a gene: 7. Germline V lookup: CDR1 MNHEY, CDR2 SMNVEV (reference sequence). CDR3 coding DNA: TGTGCCAGCAGGGACAGGGGTCTTTCCAACACTGAAGCTTTCTTT. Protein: CASRDRGLSNTEAFF.

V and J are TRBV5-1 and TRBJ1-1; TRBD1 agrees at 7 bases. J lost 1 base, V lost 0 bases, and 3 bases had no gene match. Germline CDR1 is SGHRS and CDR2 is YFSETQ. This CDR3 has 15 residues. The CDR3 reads CASSLGWTGNTEAFF. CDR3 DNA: TGCGCCAGCAGCTTGGGCTGGACAGGGAACACTGAAGCTTTCTTT.

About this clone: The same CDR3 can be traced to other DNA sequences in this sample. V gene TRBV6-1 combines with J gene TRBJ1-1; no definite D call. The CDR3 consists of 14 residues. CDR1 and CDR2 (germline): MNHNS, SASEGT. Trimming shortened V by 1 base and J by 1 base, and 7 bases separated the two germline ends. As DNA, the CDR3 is TGTGCCAGCAGTGAAGGGGGAGCGAACACTGAAGCTTTCTTT. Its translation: CASSEGGANTEAFF.

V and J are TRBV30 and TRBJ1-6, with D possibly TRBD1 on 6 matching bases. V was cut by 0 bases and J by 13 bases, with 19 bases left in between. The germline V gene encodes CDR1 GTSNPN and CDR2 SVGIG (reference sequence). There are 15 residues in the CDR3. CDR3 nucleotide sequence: TGTGCCTGGAGTGTAGGACAGCCATTCCCGTCGCCCCTCCACTTT. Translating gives CAWSVGQPFPSPLHF.

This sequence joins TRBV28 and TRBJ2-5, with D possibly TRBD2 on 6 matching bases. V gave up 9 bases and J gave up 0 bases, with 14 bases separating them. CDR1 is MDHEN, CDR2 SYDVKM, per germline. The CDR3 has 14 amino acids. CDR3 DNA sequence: TGTGCCAGTACGGACTACCTCGACCAAGAGACCCAGTACTTC. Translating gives CASTDYLDQETQYF.

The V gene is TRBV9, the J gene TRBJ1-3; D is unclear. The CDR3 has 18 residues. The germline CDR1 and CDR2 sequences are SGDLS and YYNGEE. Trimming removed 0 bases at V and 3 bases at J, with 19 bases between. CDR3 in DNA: TGTGCCAGCAGCGTAGCCCCTGGAGGAGGGCCTTATGGAAACACCATATATTTT. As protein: CASSVAPGGGPYGNTIYF.

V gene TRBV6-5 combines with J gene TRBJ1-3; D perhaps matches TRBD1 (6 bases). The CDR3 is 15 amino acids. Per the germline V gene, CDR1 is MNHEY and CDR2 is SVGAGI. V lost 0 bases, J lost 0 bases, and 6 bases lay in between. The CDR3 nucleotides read TGTGCCAGCAGTTACTCGGGGGCCTCTGGAAACACCATATATTTT. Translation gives CASSYSGASGNTIYF.

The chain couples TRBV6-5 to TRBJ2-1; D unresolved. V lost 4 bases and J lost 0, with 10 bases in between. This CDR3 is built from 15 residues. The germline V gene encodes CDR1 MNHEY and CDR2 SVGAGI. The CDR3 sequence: CASSLDLSSYNEQFF. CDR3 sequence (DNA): TGTGCCAGCAGTTTAGATCTTAGCTCCTACAATGAGCAGTTCTTC.

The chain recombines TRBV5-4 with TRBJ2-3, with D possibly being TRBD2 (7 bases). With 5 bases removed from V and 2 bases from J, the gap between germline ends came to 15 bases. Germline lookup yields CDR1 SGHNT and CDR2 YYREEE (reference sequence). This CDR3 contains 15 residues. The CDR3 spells CASRGASGPTDTQYF. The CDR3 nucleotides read TGTGCCAGCAGGGGGGCTAGCGGACCCACAGATACGCAGTATTTT.

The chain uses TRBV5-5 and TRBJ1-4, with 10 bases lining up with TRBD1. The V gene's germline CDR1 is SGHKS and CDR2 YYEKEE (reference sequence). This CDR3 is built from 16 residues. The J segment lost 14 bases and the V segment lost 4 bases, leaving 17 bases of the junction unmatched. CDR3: CASSPLPGQGPRLLFF. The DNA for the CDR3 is TGTGCCAGCAGCCCCCTACCGGGACAGGGGCCTAGACTGCTGTTTTTT.

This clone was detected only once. CDR3 in DNA: TGTGCCAGCAGCCTGAGCGGGGGAGCTGGGGCCAACGTCCTGACTTTC. This codes for CASSLSGGAGANVLTF. This sequence joins TRBV11-2 and TRBJ2-6; 8 bases are a match to TRBD2. This CDR3 is 16 amino acids long. Germline V CDR1 and CDR2: SGHAT, FQNNGV. The J segment lost 2 bases and the V segment lost 5 bases, leaving 5 bases of the junction unmatched.

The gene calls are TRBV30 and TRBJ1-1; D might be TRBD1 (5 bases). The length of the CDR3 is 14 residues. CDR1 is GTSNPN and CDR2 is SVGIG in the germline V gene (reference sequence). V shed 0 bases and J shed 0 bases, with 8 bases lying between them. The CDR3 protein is CAWSVRDLNTEAFF. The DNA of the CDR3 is TGTGCCTGGAGTGTACGGGACTTGAACACTGAAGCTTTCTTT.

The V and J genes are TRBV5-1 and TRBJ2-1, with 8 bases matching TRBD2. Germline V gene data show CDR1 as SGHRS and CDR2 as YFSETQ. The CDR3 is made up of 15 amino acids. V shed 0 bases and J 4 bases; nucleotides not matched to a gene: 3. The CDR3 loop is CASSLATSDYNEQFF. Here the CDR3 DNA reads TGCGCCAGCAGCTTGGCGACTAGCGATTACAATGAGCAGTTCTTC.